This T cell receptor beta chain is from a study of blood T cell repertoires in COVID-19. Generated by immunoSEQ multiplex PCR, the TCRdb table keeps only in-frame clones and is missing some. The sample lists about 170,000 clones, about nine tenths occurring once. This CDR3 comprises 15 residues. Germline V CDR1 and CDR2: SGHRS, YFSETQ. J gave up 1 base and V 4 bases, and 6 bases lay outside the gene matches. This TCR was sampled from a woman under 30 who had recovered from COVID-19. The source material was PBMCs or T cells enriched from blood (not recorded which). The chain employs TRBV5-1 and TRBJ1-1; TRBD1 matches at 8 bases. CDR3 nucleotides: TGCGCCAGCAGCGTAGAACAGGGGGGGAACACTGAAGCTTTCTTT. Its translation: CASSVEQGGNTEAFF.